The sequence of this T cell receptor (beta chain) was determined in a study of blood T cell repertoires in COVID-19. Sequencing was performed with immunoSEQ multiplex PCR; in TCRdb, only in-frame clones are kept and a portion is missing. The sample carries 250,000 or so clones, about 68% recorded once. The CDR3 is made up of 15 amino acids. The J segment lost 8 bases and the V segment lost 7 bases, leaving 14 bases of the junction unmatched. The germline V gene has CDR1 LNHDA and CDR2 SQIVND (reference sequence). The V call is TRBV19, the J call TRBJ2-1; 7 nucleotides line up with TRBD2. The receptor was isolated from a woman over 75 with acute or convalescent COVID-19. Sequenced sample: peripheral blood. DNA of the CDR3: TGTGCCAGTACCTCTAGCGGACCCCCCCCGCATGAGCAGTTCTTC. Translated: CASTSSGPPPHEQFF.